This entry lists 32 T cell receptor beta chains sequenced from one sample in a study of CD8 T cells in ankylosing spondylitis. TCRdb reprocessed the 5' RACE reads with MiXCR, giving one entry per CDR3 protein. The sample holds under 200,000 distinct CDR3 sequences, roughly 10% seen once. The material sequenced was blood, either unsorted or a sorted T cell fraction (not recorded which). The receptors shown here come from a male donor with ankylosing spondylitis or in good health (not recorded which).

A few counts support this clonotype. This chain connects TRBV5-1 to TRBJ1-1; D is perhaps TRBD1 (5 bases). V was pared by 5 bases and J by 0 bases, with 14 bases between. Germline CDR1 and CDR2: SGHRS and YFSETQ. This CDR3 spans 15 amino acids. This CDR3 is CASSRDGQLNTEAFF. CDR3 coding DNA: TGCGCCAGCAGTAGGGACGGACAATTGAACACTGAAGCTTTCTTT. Using reference TRBV5-1 and TRBJ1-1 for the parts outside the CDR3, the full variable domain is KAGVTQTPRYLIKTRGQQVTLSCSPISGHRSVSWYQQTPGQGLQFLFEYFSETQRNKGNFPGRFSGRQFSNSRSEMNVSTLELGDSALYLCASSRDGQLNTEAFFGQGTRLTVV.

This clonotype was picked up many times. The chain couples TRBV6-2 or TRBV6-3 to TRBJ2-2, with 11 nucleotides matching TRBD2. With 6 bases clipped from V and 4 bases from J, the junction kept 7 bases outside the gene matches. In germline, CDR1 is MNHEY, CDR2 SVGEGT. CDR3 length equals 16 residues. This CDR3 reads CASRASGGRSTGELFF. The CDR3 nucleotides are TGTGCCAGCAGAGCTAGCGGGGGGCGATCCACCGGGGAGCTGTTTTTT.

This clonotype was recorded at least ten times. V gene TRBV5-6 combines with J gene TRBJ2-3, with a weak D call TRBD2 (6 bases). The CDR3 has 16 residues. The V gene lost 1 base and the J gene lost 5 bases, with 17 bases spanning the gap. Germline V gene sequence: CDR1 SGHDT, CDR2 YYEEEE. The CDR3 DNA sequence: TGTGCCAGCAGCTTGATGGGACTCAAGCCGGGAGATACGCAGTATTTT. Amino acid sequence: CASSLMGLKPGDTQYF.

The gene calls are TRBV5-1 and TRBJ1-1; TRBD1 is a possible D gene (5 bases). This CDR3 spans 15 amino acids. V was cut by 0 bases and J by 1 base, with 10 bases left in between. In germline, CDR1 is SGHRS, CDR2 YFSETQ. CDR3 region: CASSLGWGRNTEAFF. The CDR3 DNA is TGCGCCAGCAGCTTGGGGTGGGGGAGGAACACTGAAGCTTTCTTT.

This clonotype turned up a few times. J is TRBJ1-2 and V is TRBV6-5; D is undetermined. The CDR3 extends over 15 amino acids. CDR1 and CDR2 from the germline V gene are MNHEY and SVGAGI. Between the trimmed V and J ends, which lost 4 bases and 4 bases, there was a span of 16 bases. This chain's CDR3 is CASSSPDGEPYGYTF. CDR3 bases: TGTGCCAGCAGTTCCCCGGACGGGGAACCCTATGGCTACACCTTC.

Many counts were recorded for this clonotype. The V gene is TRBV5-1, the J gene TRBJ1-1; D remains unclear. The CDR3 has 15 residues. Between the trimmed V and J ends, which lost 0 bases and 2 bases, there was a span of 11 bases. CDR1 and CDR2 from the germline V gene are SGHRS and YFSETQ. The CDR3 reads CASSLGGGRNTEAFF. The CDR3 DNA follows: TGCGCCAGCAGCTTGGGTGGAGGTCGAAACACTGAAGCTTTCTTT. Using reference TRBV5-1 and TRBJ1-1 for the parts outside the CDR3, the full variable domain is KAGVTQTPRYLIKTRGQQVTLSCSPISGHRSVSWYQQTPGQGLQFLFEYFSETQRNKGNFPGRFSGRQFSNSRSEMNVSTLELGDSALYLCASSLGGGRNTEAFFGQGTRLTVV.

This clonotype was recorded at least ten times. The genes are TRBV6-2 or TRBV6-3 and TRBJ2-3; 9 bases align to TRBD1. The J segment lost 2 bases and the V segment lost 2 bases, leaving 14 bases of the junction unmatched. CDR1 is MNHEY, CDR2 SVGEGT, per germline. The length of the CDR3 is 19 residues. The CDR3 spells CASSYPFGGTGTLTDTQYF. The CDR3 nucleotides read TGTGCCAGCAGTTACCCCTTTGGAGGGACAGGGACCCTCACAGATACGCAGTATTTT.

This clonotype was picked up many times. V and J are TRBV5-1 and TRBJ2-3, with TRBD2 matching over 8 bases. The CDR3 length is 12 residues. Germline V gene data show CDR1 as SGHRS and CDR2 as YFSETQ. Trimming removed 4 bases from V and 15 bases from J; junction bases left unmatched: 10. CDR3 DNA sequence: TGCGCCAGCAGCCTGAAGCGGGAGTTCTTATATTTT. Translating gives CASSLKREFLYF.

This clonotype was counted ten times or more. The chain joins TRBV12-3 or TRBV12-4 to TRBJ2-7; 8 bases are shared with TRBD1. J was trimmed by 6 bases and V by 5 bases; bases with no gene match: 6. The CDR3 is 13 amino acids. The CDR3 sequence is CASSLTGVGEQYF. The CDR3 bases are TGTGCCAGCAGTCTGACAGGGGTTGGCGAGCAGTACTTC.

This clonotype was seen more than once but under ten times. The chain combines TRBV5-1 with TRBJ1-2; D is possibly TRBD1 (6 bases). Germline V gene sequence: CDR1 SGHRS, CDR2 YFSETQ. Trimming removed 4 bases at V and 7 bases at J, with 14 bases between. This CDR3 spans 13 amino acids. CDR3 residues: CASSRDTTGGYTF. DNA of the CDR3: TGCGCCAGCAGCCGAGACACGACAGGTGGCTACACCTTC.

This clonotype was seen at least ten times. The chain uses TRBV10-3 and TRBJ2-2, with 7 positions matching TRBD2. The CDR3 is made up of 18 amino acids. CDR1 and CDR2 (germline): ENHRY, SYGVKD. V gave up 5 bases and J gave up 3 bases; unmatched junction bases: 15. The CDR3 sequence: CAISFPLTSITYTGELFF. In nucleotides, the CDR3 is TGTGCCATCAGTTTTCCCCTGACTAGCATTACTTACACCGGGGAGCTGTTTTTT.

This clonotype was observed a handful of times. The rearrangement uses TRBV10-3 and TRBJ2-5; 10 nucleotides match TRBD1. The CDR3 is 16 amino acids. The J segment lost 7 bases and the V segment lost 3 bases, leaving 11 bases of the junction unmatched. Per the germline V gene, CDR1 is ENHRY and CDR2 is SYGVKD. The CDR3: CAISDPGQGRMGTQYF. CDR3 bases: TGTGCCATCAGTGATCCGGGACAGGGGCGTATGGGGACCCAGTACTTC.

In its sample, this clonotype was seen many times. The chain combines TRBV5-1 with TRBJ1-1; D unclear. The germline CDR1 and CDR2 sequences are SGHRS and YFSETQ. Trimming shortened V by 0 bases and J by 1 base, and 7 bases separated the two germline ends. This CDR3 is 14 amino acids long. In DNA, the CDR3 is TGCGCCAGCAGCTTGGGACACACGAACACTGAAGCTTTCTTT. The encoded protein is CASSLGHTNTEAFF.

The table lists this clonotype with many counts. This chain joins TRBV4-3 and TRBJ2-1, with D perhaps TRBD2 (7 bases). The V and J ends lost 0 bases and 7 bases respectively, with 16 bases between them. Germline V CDR1 and CDR2: LGHNA, YSLEER. CDR3 length: 16 amino acids. CDR3 nucleotides: TGCGCCAGCAGCCAAGAAGGGGGGGTCGAGATGAATGAGCAGTTCTTC. Protein sequence: CASSQEGGVEMNEQFF.

The V and J genes are TRBV7-8 and TRBJ1-3, with D perhaps TRBD1 (6 bases). The CDR3 loop spans 15 amino acids. V dropped 5 bases and J dropped 0 bases, with 11 bases sitting between them. The germline gives CDR1 SGHVS, CDR2 FQNEAQ. CDR3 in amino acids: CASSPRGGSGNTIYF. The CDR3 coding sequence is TGTGCCAGCAGCCCTAGAGGGGGCTCTGGAAACACCATATATTTT.

The table lists this clonotype with a few counts. The chain links TRBV7-8 to TRBJ2-7; 8 nucleotides align to TRBD2. From germline, CDR1 is SGHVS and CDR2 FQNEAQ. The CDR3 runs 14 residues. V was pared by 8 bases and J by 4 bases, with 10 bases of the junction left unmatched. CDR3 protein: CASGSSGSRYEQYF. CDR3 sequence (DNA): TGTGCCAGCGGCTCCAGCGGGAGCCGATACGAGCAGTACTTC. The full variable domain, in which reference TRBV7-8 and TRBJ2-7 provide the parts outside the CDR3, is GAGVSQSPRYKVAKRGQDVALRCDPISGHVSLFWYQQALGQGPEFLTYFQNEAQLDKSGLPSDRFFAERPEGSVSTLKIQRTQQEDSAVYLCASGSSGSRYEQYFGPGTRLTVT.

The CDR3 spells CASSQDGGNNYGYTF. Here the CDR3 DNA reads TGCGCCAGCAGCCAAGATGGGGGGAATAACTATGGCTACACCTTC. The genes are TRBV4-1 and TRBJ1-2, with D perhaps TRBD1 (5 bases). The length of the CDR3 is 15 residues. In germline, CDR1 is MGHRA, CDR2 YSYEKL. V was cut by 0 bases and J by 1 base, with 9 bases left in between.

This clonotype was observed many times. Written as DNA, the CDR3 is TGTGCCAGCAGCTTATATACCCCGATTTCCGGGGGGGAGCAGTACTTC. Translation gives CASSLYTPISGGEQYF. J is TRBJ2-7 and V is TRBV7-6; 7 bases line up with TRBD2. The CDR3 runs to 16 residues. Germline trimming cut 2 bases from V and 7 bases from J; bases unmatched to any gene: 14. Looked up from germline, CDR1 is SGHVS and CDR2 is FNYEAQ.

This sequence joins TRBV19 and TRBJ2-1, with D perhaps matching TRBD1 (5 bases). The CDR3 contains 12 residues. CDR1 is LNHDA, CDR2 SQIVND, per germline (reference sequence). V was shortened by 1 base and J by 10 bases, with 8 bases between the two germline ends. The CDR3 reads CASSIGKGEQFF. CDR3 in DNA: TGTGCCAGTAGTATAGGGAAGGGGGAGCAGTTCTTC.

This clonotype showed up many times. The chain has TRBV11-2 and TRBJ2-7; D possibly corresponds to TRBD1 (6 bases). The CDR3 has 14 residues. The germline V gene has CDR1 SGHAT and CDR2 FQNNGV. V was clipped by 3 bases and J by 3 bases, with 12 bases between them. This CDR3 is CASSFKGENYEQYF. The CDR3 DNA sequence: TGTGCCAGCAGCTTCAAGGGGGAAAACTACGAGCAGTACTTC.

Many counts were recorded for this clonotype. CDR3 region: CSSSDRQNYGYTF. The CDR3, as DNA: TGCAGCTCATCGGACAGGCAGAACTATGGCTACACCTTC. This chain joins TRBV29-1 and TRBJ1-2, with 7 bases matching TRBD1. The trim removed 8 bases at V and 2 bases at J, leaving 8 bases unmatched. In germline, CDR1 is SQVTM, CDR2 ANQGSEA. There are 13 residues in the CDR3.

This clonotype came up many times. This chain joins TRBV20-1 and TRBJ1-6; D call uncertain. V lost 5 bases to trimming and J lost 10 bases, with 15 bases between them. This CDR3 has 13 residues. Germline CDR1 is DFQATT and CDR2 is SNEGSKA (reference sequence). The CDR3 protein is CSALGPVGSPLHF. DNA for the CDR3: TGCAGTGCTCTCGGGCCCGTGGGCTCACCCCTCCACTTT.

This clonotype was counted only a few times. The rearrangement joins TRBV5-1 to TRBJ1-2; D uncertain. V gave up 0 bases and J gave up 3 bases, with 9 bases separating them. The CDR3 loop spans 14 amino acids. CDR1 and CDR2 (germline): SGHRS, YFSETQ. The CDR3 loop is CASSLAVSDYGYTF. The DNA of the CDR3 is TGCGCCAGCAGCTTGGCCGTCTCAGACTATGGCTACACCTTC.

This clonotype was counted at least ten times. The chain carries TRBV6-1 and TRBJ1-6, with a possible D match to TRBD1 (6 bases). The ends were cut back, 6 bases at V and 7 bases at J, with 16 bases in the middle. Germline CDR1 MNHNS, CDR2 SASEGT. The CDR3 has 15 residues. CDR3 DNA sequence: TGTGCCAGCAGACCAAATCAGGGGAGCAATTCACCCCTCCACTTT. This sequence encodes CASRPNQGSNSPLHF.

This clonotype was detected many times. The genes are TRBV7-2 and TRBJ2-7; D is unclear. CDR3 size: 14 residues. Germline V CDR1 and CDR2: SGHTA, FQGNSA. V was pared by 6 bases and J by 0 bases, with 12 bases between. CDR3 in amino acids: CASRPILSSYEQYF. The CDR3 nucleotides read TGTGCCAGCAGACCAATATTGTCCTCCTACGAGCAGTACTTC.

This clonotype was seen more than once but under ten times. This chain links TRBV5-4 with TRBJ1-1; a weak D match, TRBD1 (5 bases). There are 14 residues in the CDR3. Per the germline V gene, CDR1 is SGHNT and CDR2 is YYREEE (reference sequence). V gave up 4 bases and J gave up 0 bases, with 10 bases separating them. Written as DNA, the CDR3 is TGTGCCAGCAGCGCGGTGGGGCTGAACACTGAAGCTTTCTTT. This gives the protein CASSAVGLNTEAFF.

This clonotype was counted ten times or more. The chain employs TRBV5-5 and TRBJ1-2; D gene uncertain. The CDR3 is 12 amino acids. Between the trimmed V and J ends, which lost 6 bases and 4 bases, there was a span of 10 bases. Germline CDR1 SGHKS, CDR2 YYEKEE (reference sequence). CDR3 DNA: TGTGCCAGCACCTTTGACACCTATGGCTACACCTTC. It specifies CASTFDTYGYTF.

This clonotype appeared many times. This chain connects TRBV12-3 or TRBV12-4 to TRBJ2-5; the match to TRBD1 covers 10 bases. CDR3 length: 15 residues. The trim removed 6 bases at V and 2 bases at J, leaving 6 bases unmatched. CDR3 loop: CASSPSGQGQETQYF. The CDR3 coding sequence is TGTGCCAGCAGCCCCTCGGGACAGGGGCAAGAGACCCAGTACTTC.

This clonotype was seen only a few times. The chain joins TRBV19 to TRBJ2-4; 9 nucleotides line up with TRBD1. This CDR3 has 18 residues. V gave up 3 bases and J gave up 2 bases; unmatched junction bases: 11. CDR1 and CDR2 from the germline V gene are LNHDA and SQIVND (reference sequence). Here the CDR3 reads CASSIFYRDRVTKNIQYF. CDR3 coding DNA: TGTGCCAGTAGTATTTTCTACCGGGACAGGGTAACCAAAAACATTCAGTACTTC.

Many counts were recorded for this clonotype. The chain couples TRBV6-1 to TRBJ2-7; the D gene is possibly TRBD1 (6 bases). V was trimmed by 8 bases and J by 0 bases, leaving 14 bases between them. The CDR3 extends over 14 amino acids. Germline-derived CDR1 and CDR2 are MNHNS and SASEGT. CDR3 bases: TGTGCCAGCGGTAGGACAGTAAGCTCCTACGAGCAGTACTTC. Translated: CASGRTVSSYEQYF.

This clonotype was observed at least ten times. The V call is TRBV29-1, the J call TRBJ2-1; D is possibly TRBD1 (6 bases). Trimming pared 3 bases from V and 6 bases from J, leaving 15 bases between. The CDR3 runs to 14 residues. Germline CDR1 is SQVTM and CDR2 is ANQGSEA. The CDR3 DNA reads as TGCAGCGTTGACCTCAGGGGAACCGTCAATGAGCAGTTCTTC. This sequence encodes CSVDLRGTVNEQFF.

V is TRBV7-9 and J is TRBJ2-3, with TRBD1 as a possible D gene (5 bases). CDR3 length: 15 amino acids. Germline values: CDR1 SEHNR, CDR2 FQNEAQ (reference sequence). Trimming took 5 bases from V and 0 from J, leaving 12 bases between them. For the CDR3, the DNA is TGTGCCAGCAGCCCAGTAGGGGAAAGCACAGATACGCAGTATTTT. Amino acids: CASSPVGESTDTQYF.